One sample yielded the 18 T cell receptor beta chains listed below, sequenced in a study of T cells in Graves' hyperthyroidism and ophthalmopathy. Researchers took RNA transcripts and amplified the TCR beta CDR3 regions from them. The HTBI set primed first-round TCR CDR3 RT-PCR. Each CDR3 protein is one row after TCRdb ran MiXCR on the multiplex PCR reads. This sample has hundreds of thousands of distinct CDR3 sequences, with less than 15% found just once. The sequenced sample was blood. The receptors derive from a young woman with Graves' hyperthyroidism.

This clonotype occurred a few times. This chain uses TRBV30 with TRBJ1-1; D unresolved. The germline V and J ends were trimmed by 5 bases and 4 bases, with 8 bases remaining between them. CDR3 size: 11 residues. From germline, CDR1 is GTSNPN and CDR2 SVGIG (reference sequence). The CDR3 DNA is TGTGCCTGGTCCCGCCGCACTGAAGCTTTCTTT. Translating gives CAWSRRTEAFF.

This clonotype was picked up many times. Here the CDR3 DNA reads TGCAGTGCTGACTCCCTTGGGGGCAATCAGCCCCAGCATTTT. Its translation: CSADSLGGNQPQHF. V is TRBV20-1 and J is TRBJ1-5; D remains ambiguous. In germline, CDR1 is DFQATT, CDR2 SNEGSKA (reference sequence). The CDR3 runs to 14 residues. The V end lost 5 bases, the J end lost 2 bases, and 13 bases lay between the germline ends.

This clonotype was seen ten or more times. V and J are TRBV3-1 and TRBJ2-1; D might be TRBD2 (7 bases). Deletions cut 5 bases from V and 2 bases from J, with 16 bases between. Per the germline V gene, CDR1 is LGHDT and CDR2 is YNNKEL (reference sequence). The CDR3 spans 16 residues. CDR3 sequence: CASSGGARGPYNEQFF. CDR3 in DNA: TGTGCCAGCAGCGGGGGGGCGCGGGGTCCCTACAATGAGCAGTTCTTC.

This clonotype was counted many times. This chain joins TRBV6-1 and TRBJ2-1; TRBD2 agrees at 8 bases. The CDR3 extends over 19 amino acids. V was clipped by 0 bases and J by 8 bases; unmatched bases: 18. Germline V lookup: CDR1 MNHNS, CDR2 SASEGT. CDR3 nucleotides: TGTGCCAGCAGTGAAGCGGAGGGACTAGTAACCTCACCAAGAGATGAGCAGTTCTTC. Protein sequence: CASSEAEGLVTSPRDEQFF.

This clonotype was detected a few times. J is TRBJ2-2 and V is TRBV6-2 or TRBV6-3; D is possibly TRBD2 (5 bases). CDR3 length: 13 residues. Trimming shortened V by 8 bases and J by 5 bases, and 12 bases separated the two germline ends. CDR1 MNHEY and CDR2 SVGEGT come from the germline V gene. The CDR3 DNA reads TGTGCCAGCGCGGGTTGGAGGACCGGGGAGCTGTTTTTT. It codes for CASAGWRTGELFF.

Many counts were recorded for this clonotype. This chain joins TRBV11-2 and TRBJ2-1; 12 nucleotides align to TRBD2. This CDR3 contains 14 residues. Trimming at V came to 3 bases and at J to 13 bases, leaving 7 bases not matched to a gene. The V gene's germline CDR1 is SGHAT and CDR2 FQNNGV. CDR3 sequence (DNA): TGTGCCAGCAGCTTCCTAGCGGGAGGGCCAGGACAGTTCTTC. As protein: CASSFLAGGPGQFF.

This clonotype was recorded a few times. The chain employs TRBV20-1 and TRBJ2-2, with D possibly matching TRBD1 (5 bases). Trimming left V 0 bases short and J 10 bases short, with 15 bases between. Germline V gene sequence: CDR1 DFQATT, CDR2 SNEGSKA (reference sequence). The CDR3 runs to 14 residues. The CDR3 region has the DNA TGCAGTGCTAGAGATCCCAACAGGTACACGGAGCTGTTTTTT. Translation gives CSARDPNRYTELFF.

This clonotype turned up a few times. The rearrangement uses TRBV28 and TRBJ1-1; D not resolved. In germline, CDR1 is MDHEN, CDR2 SYDVKM. This CDR3 is built from 12 residues. The V gene lost 7 bases and the J gene lost 7 bases, with 13 bases spanning the gap. The CDR3 is CASKSPEIEAFF. DNA for the CDR3: TGTGCCAGCAAATCGCCAGAGATTGAAGCTTTCTTT. The complete variable domain, with remaining parts taken from reference TRBV28 and TRBJ1-1, reads DVKVTQSSRYLVKRTGEKVFLECVQDMDHENMFWYRQDPGLGLRLIYFSYDVKMKEKGDIPEGYSVSREKKERFSLILESASTNQTSMYLCASKSPEIEAFFGQGTRLTVV.

The DNA for the CDR3 is TGCAGTGGAAGGGATACTTGGACCCAGTACTTC. It encodes CSGRDTWTQYF. This sequence joins TRBV20-1 and TRBJ2-5; D not certain. The CDR3 runs 11 residues. The V gene lost 7 bases and the J gene lost 7 bases, with 13 bases spanning the gap. The germline gives CDR1 DFQATT, CDR2 SNEGSKA (reference sequence).

This clonotype appeared many times. The V gene is TRBV6-5, the J gene TRBJ1-4; tentative D call: TRBD1 (6 bases). This CDR3 contains 16 residues. CDR1 and CDR2 (germline): MNHEY, SVGAGI. Trimming stripped 0 bases from V and 7 bases from J, with 15 bases between. Written as DNA, the CDR3 is TGTGCCAGCAGTTACTCGAGGGGCGGAGGGGGTGAAAAACTGTTTTTT. This codes for CASSYSRGGGGEKLFF.

In the case of this clonotype: This may arise from a read error, as a much more abundant clone is one base away. This chain links TRBV5-1 with TRBJ2-1; 8 bases line up with TRBD2. J was trimmed by 7 bases and V by 0 bases; bases with no gene match: 12. There are 17 residues in the CDR3. Germline CDR1 SGHRS, CDR2 YFSETQ. Here the CDR3 DNA reads TGCGCCAGCAGCTTGGGACATGTGGGACTAGTAAGGAATGAGCAGTTCTTC. Amino acids: CASSLGHVGLVRNEQFF.

This clonotype was found many times. CDR3 in DNA: TGTGCCACCAGTGACCCCGGGACTAGCAGTAGCACAGATACGCAGTATTTT. Residues: CATSDPGTSSSTDTQYF. The rearrangement joins TRBV24-1 to TRBJ2-3, with 9 bases matching TRBD2. Trimming removed 4 bases from V and 0 bases from J; junction bases left unmatched: 7. Germline CDR1 reads KGHDR; CDR2 reads SFDVKD. The CDR3 consists of 17 residues.

This clonotype was seen at least ten times. The rearrangement joins TRBV18 to TRBJ2-3; D gene ambiguous. Germline V gene sequence: CDR1 KGHSH, CDR2 LQKENI. The CDR3 has 16 residues. With 3 bases removed from V and 1 base from J, the gap between germline ends came to 14 bases. DNA of the CDR3: TGTGCCAGCTCACCTTGGGCGGAGATGGGCACAGATACGCAGTATTTT. As protein: CASSPWAEMGTDTQYF.

This clonotype has a count of ten or more. V and J are TRBV6-1 and TRBJ2-3; TRBD2 might be the D (6 bases). CDR1 MNHNS and CDR2 SASEGT come from the germline V gene. V shed 10 bases and J shed 0 bases, with 23 bases lying between them. The CDR3 loop spans 17 amino acids. This CDR3 reads CATSRGLIYSSTDTQYF. Written as DNA, the CDR3 is TGTGCCACCTCACGGGGACTGATTTACTCTAGCACAGATACGCAGTATTTT.

This clonotype was counted between two and nine times. The chain uses TRBV28 and TRBJ2-2; D is undetermined. The CDR3 is 15 residues long. V was shortened by 4 bases and J by 6 bases, with 15 bases between the two germline ends. Germline loops: CDR1 MDHEN, CDR2 SYDVKM. Here the CDR3 reads CASSSEDGWAGELFF. The CDR3 DNA follows: TGTGCCAGCAGTTCCGAGGACGGTTGGGCCGGGGAGCTGTTTTTT.

This clonotype was recorded only once. The chain employs TRBV6-1 and TRBJ2-6, with 7 bases lining up with TRBD2. Trimming cost V 6 bases and J 0 bases; bases outside gene matches: 11. The CDR3 is made up of 18 amino acids. Germline CDR1 reads MNHNS; CDR2 reads SASEGT. This CDR3 reads CASRNTVGGFSGANVLTF. The CDR3 DNA sequence: TGTGCCAGCAGAAATACGGTGGGGGGGTTCTCTGGGGCCAACGTCCTGACTTTC.

This clonotype appeared many times. The gene calls are TRBV20-1 and TRBJ2-1, with 8 positions matching TRBD2. V shed 1 base and J 9 bases; nucleotides not matched to a gene: 8. Germline V lookup: CDR1 DFQATT, CDR2 SNEGSKA (reference sequence). The CDR3 has 14 amino acids. The CDR3 coding sequence is TGCAGTGCTAGAGTGAGCTACGGGGGGGGTGAGCAGTTCTTC. Its protein is CSARVSYGGGEQFF.

This clonotype was observed a handful of times. CDR3 region: CSVGVTGAKEKLFF. DNA of the CDR3: TGCAGCGTTGGGGTGACCGGGGCCAAGGAAAAACTGTTTTTT. This chain links TRBV29-1 with TRBJ1-4; tentative D call: TRBD1 (5 bases). The V gene's germline CDR1 is SQVTM and CDR2 ANQGSEA. This CDR3 has 14 residues. The ends were cut back, 4 bases at V and 8 bases at J, with 17 bases in the middle.